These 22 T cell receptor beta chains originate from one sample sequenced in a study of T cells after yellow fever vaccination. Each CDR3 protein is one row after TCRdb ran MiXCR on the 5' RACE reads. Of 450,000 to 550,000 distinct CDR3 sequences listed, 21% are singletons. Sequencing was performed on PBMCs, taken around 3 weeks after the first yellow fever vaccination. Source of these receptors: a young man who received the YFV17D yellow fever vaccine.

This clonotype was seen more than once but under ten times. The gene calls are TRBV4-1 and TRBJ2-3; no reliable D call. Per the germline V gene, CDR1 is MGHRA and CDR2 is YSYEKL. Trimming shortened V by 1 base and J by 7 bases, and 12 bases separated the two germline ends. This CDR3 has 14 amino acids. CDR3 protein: CASSQGLTTYTQYF. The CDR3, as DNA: TGCGCCAGCAGCCAAGGACTCACTACCTATACGCAGTATTTT.

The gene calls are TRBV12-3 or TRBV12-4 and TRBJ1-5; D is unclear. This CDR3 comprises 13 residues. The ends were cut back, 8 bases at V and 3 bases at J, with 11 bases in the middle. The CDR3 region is CASEAQLNQPQHF. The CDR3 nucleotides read TGTGCCAGCGAGGCACAGCTCAATCAGCCCCAGCATTTT.

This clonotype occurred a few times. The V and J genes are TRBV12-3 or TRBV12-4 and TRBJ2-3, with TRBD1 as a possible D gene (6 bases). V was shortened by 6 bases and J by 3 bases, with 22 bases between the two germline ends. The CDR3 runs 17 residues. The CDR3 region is CASSTLLTGLGTDTQYF. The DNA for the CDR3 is TGTGCCAGCAGCACCCTACTGACAGGTCTGGGGACAGATACGCAGTATTTT.

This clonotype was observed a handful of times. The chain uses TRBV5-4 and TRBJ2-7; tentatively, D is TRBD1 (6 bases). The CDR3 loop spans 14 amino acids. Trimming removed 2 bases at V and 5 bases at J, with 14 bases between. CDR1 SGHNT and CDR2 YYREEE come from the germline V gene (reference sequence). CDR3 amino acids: CASSFGPGVNEQYF. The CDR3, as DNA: TGTGCCAGCAGCTTCGGTCCAGGGGTGAACGAGCAGTACTTC.

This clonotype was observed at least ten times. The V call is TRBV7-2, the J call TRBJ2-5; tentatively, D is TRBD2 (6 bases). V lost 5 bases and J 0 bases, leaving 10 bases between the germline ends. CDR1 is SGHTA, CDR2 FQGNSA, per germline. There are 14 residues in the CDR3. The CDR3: CASSRGDYQETQYF. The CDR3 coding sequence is TGTGCCAGCAGCCGCGGGGACTACCAAGAGACCCAGTACTTC.

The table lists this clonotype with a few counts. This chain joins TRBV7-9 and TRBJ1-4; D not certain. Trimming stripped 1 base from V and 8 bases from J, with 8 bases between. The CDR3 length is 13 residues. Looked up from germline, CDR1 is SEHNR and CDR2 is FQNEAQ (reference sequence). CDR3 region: CASSLVTSEKLFF. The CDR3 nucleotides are TGTGCCAGCAGCTTAGTGACATCCGAAAAACTGTTTTTT.

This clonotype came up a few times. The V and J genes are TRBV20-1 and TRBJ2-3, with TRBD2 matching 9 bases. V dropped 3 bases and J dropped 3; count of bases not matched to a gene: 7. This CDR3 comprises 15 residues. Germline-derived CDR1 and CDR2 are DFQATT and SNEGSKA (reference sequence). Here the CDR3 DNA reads TGCAGTGCTAGCGGTCGCGGGGGGGCGACAGATACGCAGTATTTT. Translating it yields CSASGRGGATDTQYF.

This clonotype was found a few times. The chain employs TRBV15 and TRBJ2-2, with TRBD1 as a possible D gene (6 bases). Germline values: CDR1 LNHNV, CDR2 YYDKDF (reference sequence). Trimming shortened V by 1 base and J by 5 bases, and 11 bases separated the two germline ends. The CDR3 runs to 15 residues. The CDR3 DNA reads TGTGCCACCAGCAGAGCAGGGGTTGGGACCGGGGAGCTGTTTTTT. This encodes CATSRAGVGTGELFF.

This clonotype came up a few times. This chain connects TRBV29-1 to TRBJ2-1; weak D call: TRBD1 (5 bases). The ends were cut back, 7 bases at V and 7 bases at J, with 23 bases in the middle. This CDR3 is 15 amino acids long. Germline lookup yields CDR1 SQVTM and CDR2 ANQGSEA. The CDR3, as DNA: TGCAGCGGTACCCCGAAGGCAGGGTTTTCAAATGAGCAGTTCTTC. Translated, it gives CSGTPKAGFSNEQFF.

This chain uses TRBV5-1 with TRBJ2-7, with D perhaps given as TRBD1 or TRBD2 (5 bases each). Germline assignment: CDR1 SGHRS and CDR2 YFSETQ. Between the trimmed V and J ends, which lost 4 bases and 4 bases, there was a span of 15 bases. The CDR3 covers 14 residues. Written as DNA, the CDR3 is TGCGCCAGCAGCCCAGTCCGCAGGGAGTACGAGCAGTACTTC. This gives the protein CASSPVRREYEQYF.

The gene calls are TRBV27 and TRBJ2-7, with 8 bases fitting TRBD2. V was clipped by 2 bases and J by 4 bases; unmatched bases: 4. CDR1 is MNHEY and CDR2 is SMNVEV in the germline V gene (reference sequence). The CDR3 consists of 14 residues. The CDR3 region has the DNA TGTGCCAGCAGTTTAACGGGGGGGGGGTACGAGCAGTACGTC. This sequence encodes CASSLTGGGYEQYV.

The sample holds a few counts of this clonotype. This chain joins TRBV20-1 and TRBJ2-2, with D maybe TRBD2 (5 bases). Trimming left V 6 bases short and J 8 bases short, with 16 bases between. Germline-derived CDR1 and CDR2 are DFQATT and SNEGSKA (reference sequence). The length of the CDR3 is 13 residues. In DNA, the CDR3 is TGCAGTGCCCGACCGGGAACTGGGGGGGAGCTGTTTTTT. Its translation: CSARPGTGGELFF.

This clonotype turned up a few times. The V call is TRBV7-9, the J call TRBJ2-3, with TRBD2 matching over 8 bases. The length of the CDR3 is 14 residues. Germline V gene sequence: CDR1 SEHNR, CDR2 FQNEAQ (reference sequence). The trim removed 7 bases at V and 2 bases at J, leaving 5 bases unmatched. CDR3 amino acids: CASIGSGVTDTQYF. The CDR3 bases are TGTGCCAGCATAGGTAGCGGGGTCACAGATACGCAGTATTTT.

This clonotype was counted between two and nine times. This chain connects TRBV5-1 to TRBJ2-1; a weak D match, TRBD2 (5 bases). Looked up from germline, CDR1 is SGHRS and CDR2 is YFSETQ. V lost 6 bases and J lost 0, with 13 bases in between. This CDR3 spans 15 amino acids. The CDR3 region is CASTQTRSSYNEQFF. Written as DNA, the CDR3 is TGCGCCAGCACCCAAACTAGGAGCTCCTACAATGAGCAGTTCTTC.

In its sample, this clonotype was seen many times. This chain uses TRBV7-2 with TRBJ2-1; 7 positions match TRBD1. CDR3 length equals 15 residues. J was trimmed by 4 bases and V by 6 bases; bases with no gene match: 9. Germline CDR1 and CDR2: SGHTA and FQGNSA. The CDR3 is CASRITGTDYNEQFF. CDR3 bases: TGTGCCAGCAGAATAACCGGGACAGATTACAATGAGCAGTTCTTC.

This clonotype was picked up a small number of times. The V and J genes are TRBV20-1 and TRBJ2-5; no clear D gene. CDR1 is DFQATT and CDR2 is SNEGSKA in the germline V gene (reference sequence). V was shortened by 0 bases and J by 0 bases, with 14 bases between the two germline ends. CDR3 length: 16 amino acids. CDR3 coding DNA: TGCAGTGCTAGAGATATAGGAGCCGCGTACCAAGAGACCCAGTACTTC. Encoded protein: CSARDIGAAYQETQYF.

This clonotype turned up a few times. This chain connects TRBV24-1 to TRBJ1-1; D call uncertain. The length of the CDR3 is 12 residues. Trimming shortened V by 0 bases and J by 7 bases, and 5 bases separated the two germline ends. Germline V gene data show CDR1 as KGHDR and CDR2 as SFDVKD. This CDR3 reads CATSDLGNEAFF. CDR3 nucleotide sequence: TGTGCCACCAGTGATTTGGGGAATGAAGCTTTCTTT.

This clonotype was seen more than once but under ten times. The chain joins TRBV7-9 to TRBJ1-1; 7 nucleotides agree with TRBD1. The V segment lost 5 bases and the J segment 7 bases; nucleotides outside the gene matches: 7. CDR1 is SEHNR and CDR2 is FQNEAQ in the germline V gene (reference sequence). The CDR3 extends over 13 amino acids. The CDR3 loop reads CASSATGVIEAFF. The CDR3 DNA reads TGTGCCAGCAGCGCCACAGGGGTAATTGAAGCTTTCTTT.

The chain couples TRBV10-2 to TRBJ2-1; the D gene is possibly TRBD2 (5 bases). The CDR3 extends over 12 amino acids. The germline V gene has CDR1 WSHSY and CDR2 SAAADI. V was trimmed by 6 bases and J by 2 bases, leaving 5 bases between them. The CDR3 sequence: CASRTTYNEQFF. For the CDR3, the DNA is TGCGCCAGCAGGACTACCTACAATGAGCAGTTCTTC.

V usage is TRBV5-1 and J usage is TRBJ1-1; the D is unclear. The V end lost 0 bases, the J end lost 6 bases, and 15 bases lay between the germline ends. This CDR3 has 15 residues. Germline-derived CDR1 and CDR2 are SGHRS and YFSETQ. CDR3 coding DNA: TGCGCCAGCAGCTTGGCGCCGGGAAGGGTGGCTGAAGCTTTCTTT. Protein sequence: CASSLAPGRVAEAFF.

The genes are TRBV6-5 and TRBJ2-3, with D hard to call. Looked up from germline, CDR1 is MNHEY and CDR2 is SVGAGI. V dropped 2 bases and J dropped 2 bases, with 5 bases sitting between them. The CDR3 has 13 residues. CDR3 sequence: CASSYENTDTQYF. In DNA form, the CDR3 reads TGTGCCAGCAGTTACGAGAACACAGATACGCAGTATTTT.

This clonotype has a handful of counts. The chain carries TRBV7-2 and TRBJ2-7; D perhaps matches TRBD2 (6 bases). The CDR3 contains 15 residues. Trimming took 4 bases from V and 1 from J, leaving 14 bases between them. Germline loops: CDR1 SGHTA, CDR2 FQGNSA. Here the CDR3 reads CASSYLGAGSYEQYF. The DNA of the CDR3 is TGTGCCAGCAGCTACCTCGGGGCGGGGTCCTACGAGCAGTACTTC.